This TCR beta chain was sequenced for a study of T cell changes during pregnancy in multiple sclerosis. The V and J ends lost 1 base and 0 bases respectively, with 10 bases between them. The CDR3 is 15 amino acids. The germline V gene has CDR1 SGHRS and CDR2 YFSETQ. Libraries were prepared by immunoSEQ multiplex PCR; TCRdb keeps only in-frame clonotypes and omits some of them. The sample lists about 64,000 clones; around 91% were seen once. This TCR derives from a female donor in good health, enrolled as a control in a pregnancy study. Sequenced material: peripheral blood, taken in the third trimester of pregnancy. The chain combines TRBV5-1 with TRBJ1-2; perhaps TRBD1 as D (6 bases). The CDR3 nucleotides read TGCGCCAGCAGCTTGATCCCAGGGGCTAACTATGGCTACACCTTC. This codes for CASSLIPGANYGYTF.